These T cell receptor beta chains were read from a single sample in a study of blood T cell repertoires in COVID-19. Produced via immunoSEQ multiplex PCR; TCRdb's table is partial and in-frame only. The top ten hold 3.5% to 4.5% of the sample, which has 120,000 or so clones, 75% to 85% seen once. Material: peripheral blood. The receptor source for this set is a woman aged 45-60 years with acute or convalescent COVID-19. Both conserved end residues are part of each CDR3. The D gene is left open where the match is weak. Clone size is not always given. Where it is, it says once, few, many or a class for expanded clones.

d_call | j_call | clone_size | v_call | cdr3_nt | cdr3_aa
TRBD1 | TRBJ1-6 | . | TRBV27 | TGTGCCAGCAGTAAGGGACAGGTTGTAAACTCACCCCTCCACTTT | CASSKGQVVNSPLHF
TRBD2 | TRBJ2-1 | . | TRBV7-6 | TGTGCCAGCAGCTTATTACCAGCGGGAGGATACAATGAGCAGTTCTTC | CASSLLPAGGYNEQFF
TRBD1 | TRBJ1-2 | . | TRBV5-8 | TGTGCCAGCAGCTTAACTTTGGCAGGGGGCCTTGGCTACACCTTC | CASSLTLAGGLGYTF
. | TRBJ1-1 | . | TRBV12-3/TRBV12-4 | TGTGCCAGCAGTCAACAGAGGAACACTGAAGCTTTCTTT | CASSQQRNTEAFF
TRBD2 | TRBJ2-3 | few | TRBV6-6 | TGTGCCAGCAGAGATCTTAGCGGGAGCGCAGATACGCAGTATTTT | CASRDLSGSADTQYF
TRBD1 | TRBJ2-7 | . | TRBV18 | TGTGCCAGCTCACTATCCGTCGGACAGGGTTTGGCCTACGAGCAGTACTTC | CASSLSVGQGLAYEQYF
. | TRBJ2-3 | . | TRBV7-9 | TGTGCCAGCAGGGAGGGAGTAGATACGCAGTATTTT | CASREGVDTQYF
. | TRBJ2-3 | . | TRBV3-1/TRBV3-2 | TGTGCCAGTCGAGGTTCTGATACGCAGTATTTT | CASRGSDTQYF
TRBD1 | TRBJ2-3 | . | TRBV6-5 | TGTGCCAGCAGGGACAGGGCAGATACGCAGTATTTT | CASRDRADTQYF
TRBD1 | TRBJ2-1 | . | TRBV2 | TGTACCAGCAACAAAGGGACAGCGTACTGGAATGAGCAGTTCTTC | CTSNKGTAYWNEQFF
. | TRBJ1-5 | few | TRBV7-6 | TGTGCCAGCAGTTTGCAACACCCGCAGCCCCAGCATTTT | CASSLQHPQPQHF
TRBD1 | TRBJ1-1 | . | TRBV5-4 | TGTGCCAGCAGCTTGGGTTCTAGGGGGCCAACTGAAGCTTTCTTT | CASSLGSRGPTEAFF
. | TRBJ2-3 | . | TRBV2 | TGTGCCAGCAGTTTTCAGGGCACAGATACGCAGTATTTT | CASSFQGTDTQYF
TRBD2 | TRBJ2-2 | . | TRBV5-5 | TGTGCCAGCAACCCACTGGCGGGAGTAGACACCGGGGAGCTGTTTTTT | CASNPLAGVDTGELFF
. | TRBJ1-5 | . | TRBV19 | TGTGCCAGTAGTAAGCAGGGATCCCTAGATCAGCCCCAGCATTTT | CASSKQGSLDQPQHF
TRBD1 | TRBJ1-3 | . | TRBV11-2 | TGTGCCAGCAGCCTTCGGGACAGGAGCTCTGGAAACACCATATATTTT | CASSLRDRSSGNTIYF
. | TRBJ1-1 | . | TRBV7-3 | TGTGCCAGCAGCTTATTAACCAACAGCGAAGCTTTCTTT | CASSLLTNSEAFF
. | TRBJ1-1 | few | TRBV3-1/TRBV3-2 | TGTGCCAGCAGCCAAAGGGGGGGCTCGAACACTGAAGCTTTCTTT | CASSQRGGSNTEAFF
TRBD2 | TRBJ2-3 | . | TRBV3-1/TRBV3-2 | TGTGCCAGCAGCCCCGGGACTAGCAGGACAGATACGCAGTATTTT | CASSPGTSRTDTQYF
TRBD1 | TRBJ1-2 | . | TRBV6-5 | TGTGCCAGCACCTCAGACAGGGTTAACTATGGCTACACCTTC | CASTSDRVNYGYTF
. | TRBJ2-3 | . | TRBV30 | TGTGCCTGGAGTCCTGGGACTGGAACAGATACGCAGTATTTT | CAWSPGTGTDTQYF
TRBD1 | TRBJ1-6 | . | TRBV10-3 | TGTGCCATCAGTGAGGGGGACAGGGGGTATAATTCACCCCTCCACTTT | CAISEGDRGYNSPLHF
TRBD1 | TRBJ1-6 | . | TRBV19 | TGTGCCAGTAGGGAACAGGGGGTTTCACCCCTCCACTTT | CASREQGVSPLHF
TRBD1 | TRBJ1-2 | . | TRBV12-3/TRBV12-4 | TGTGCCAGCAGCCCGGACAGGGCCTATGGCTACACCTTC | CASSPDRAYGYTF
TRBD1 | TRBJ1-4 | . | TRBV5-1 | TGCGCCAGCAGCTTGGCCGGGGGACAGGGAGATGAAAAACTGTTTTTT | CASSLAGGQGDEKLFF
. | TRBJ1-1 | many | TRBV19 | TGTGCTAGTAGTATAGGGTGGGCGACAGAGAACACTGAAGCTTTCTTT | CASSIGWATENTEAFF
TRBD1 | TRBJ1-2 | . | TRBV6-1 | TGTGCCAGCAGTGAACGGGGTGCAGGGGGCCTTGTAGCCTTC | CASSERGAGGLVAF
TRBD2 | TRBJ2-3 | . | TRBV28 | TGTGCCAGCAGTCCTGCGGGGGGATGGAGAGATACGCAGTATTTT | CASSPAGGWRDTQYF
. | TRBJ1-1 | . | TRBV2 | TGTGCCAGCAGTGTTATGCTGGGCTCTGAAGCTTTCTTT | CASSVMLGSEAFF
TRBD1 | TRBJ1-3 | . | TRBV3-1/TRBV3-2 | TGTGCCAGCAGCCAGACAGGGGGCAGACCCTCTGGAAACACCATATATTTT | CASSQTGGRPSGNTIYF
TRBD1 | TRBJ1-5 | . | TRBV5-5 | TGTGCCAGCAGCTTGGCCACAGGGGGTTATCAGCCCCAGCATTTT | CASSLATGGYQPQHF
. | TRBJ2-6 | . | TRBV4-1 | TGCGCCAGCAGCCAAGGGGCAGGGTATTCTGGGGCCAACGTCCTGACTTTC | CASSQGAGYSGANVLTF
TRBD2 | TRBJ2-1 | . | TRBV6-5 | TGTGCCAGCATAGGGACTAGTGACTACAATGAGCAGTTCTTC | CASIGTSDYNEQFF
. | TRBJ1-1 | . | TRBV19 | TGTGCCAGTAGTATAGGCGGGAACACTGAAGCTTTCTTT | CASSIGGNTEAFF
. | TRBJ1-2 | . | TRBV28 | TGTGCCAGCAGCTCCCTCGAGACAGCCCCGGAGGGCTACACCTTC | CASSSLETAPEGYTF
. | TRBJ2-1 | once | TRBV7-8 | TGTGCCAGCAGCTTAGTGGTAGCGACCTACAATGAGCAGTTCTTC | CASSLVVATYNEQFF
. | TRBJ1-1 | . | TRBV4-1 | TGCGCCAGCAGCCAAGAACCAGGGGACGCTGAAGCTTTCTTT | CASSQEPGDAEAFF